This T cell receptor (beta chain) emerged from a study of identical twins (dated by TCRdb to about 2016). Notes on the research overall: TCR alpha and beta repertoires from monozygotic twins, unrelated adults of various ages and cord blood were deep-sequenced to test whether fetal clonotypes persist. To rule out contamination, the twin experiments were replicated at different times with different library preparation protocols.

Every donor in the study was a healthy Caucasian. Three pairs of female monozygotic twins, all aged roughly 18 to 29 years, made up the twin cohort. Peripheral blood mononuclear cells were the source from which RNA for the TCR libraries was isolated. Based on the germline V gene, the CDR1 and CDR2 sequences are MGHRA and YSYEKL. The germline ends are 13 bases apart after V is trimmed by 1 base and J by 6 bases. The CDR3 covers 15 residues, taking in both the cysteine and the phenylalanine. Here the CDR3 DNA is all that survives: 45 bases in frame from base 1. As concerns this clonotype: What antigen it recognizes has not been identified. Base qualities are not at hand, and no much larger clone is one base apart.

Library generation was performed with 5' RACE. The sequencing machine was an Illumina HiSeq 2000. Template switching introduced a universal primer binding site; the final cDNA contained a unique molecular identifier, enabling accurate counting of TCR cDNA molecules. Specific primers in the conserved constant-segment region were used to synthesize first-strand cDNA for TCR alpha and beta chains. To control for contamination, every cDNA library was double barcoded, receiving both a SMART-Mk sample barcode and Illumina barcodes. TruSeq adapter sequences, together with Illumina sample barcodes, were added in two successive PCR steps. The Illumina HiSeq platform was used with custom primers to sequence TCR alpha and beta cDNA libraries. In the source study's methods: Unique molecular identifiers were extracted from raw reads with MiGEC, and CDR3 positions were determined with MiXCR. For each individual, recombination models were inferred using an EM algorithm with the repgenHMM and IGoR tools. Shared clonotype analysis was performed with the tcR package in R, normalizing sharing by the product of cloneset sizes. Out-of-frame nonproductive sequences were analyzed to study raw recombination free of thymic and clonal selection effects. TCRdb passed the public sequencing reads through fastp at Q25 and MiXCR, retaining productive beta sequences. Entries are consolidated by CDR3 protein sequence, retaining the most common genes and DNA. These V and J calls derive from TCRdb rather than the authors' analysis. The sample records 700,000 or so distinct CDR3 sequences, more than 6.5% of which are singletons. Roughly 0.9% of the sample goes to the ten largest clones.

The full study reports these points: Compared with coincidental sharing between unrelated individuals, out-of-frame TCR alpha sequences shared between twins had an excess of sequences with low generation probability. Out-of-frame TCR alpha sharing in monozygotic twins was systematically underestimated by recombination models, whereas sharing between unrelated individuals was in agreement with the recombination models. Zero-insertion analyses could be partly confounded by invariant T cells such as MAIT and iNKT, although diverse VJ usage argued against such confounding for most clonotypes. Conclusions relied on cross-sectional statistical analysis, since the same donors could not be followed over many years. Abundant cord blood beta clonotypes carried fewer insertions; young adult naive repertoires showed a weaker similar trend, while memory repertoires showed none. In beta out-of-frame sequences, excess twin sharing was weaker, because having fewer shared sequences lowered the signal-to-noise ratio.

These data also featured in a second study, about yellow fever vaccine responses in identical twins. That second publication adds: The T cell response to vaccination in identical twins was reported by the authors to appear partly convergent and partly personalized. In the study, vaccine-responding T cell clones were precisely tracked in identical twins.

The sequenced material came from PBMCs. This clonotype originated in a young woman in good health. The chain was built from TRBV4-1 and TRBJ2-4; TRBD2 is a weak D gene call, 5 bases matching. The CDR3 amino acid sequence is: CASSQVQRAGNIQYF. The nucleotide sequence is TGCGCCAGCAGCCAAGTGCAGAGGGCGGGAAACATTCAGTACTTC.